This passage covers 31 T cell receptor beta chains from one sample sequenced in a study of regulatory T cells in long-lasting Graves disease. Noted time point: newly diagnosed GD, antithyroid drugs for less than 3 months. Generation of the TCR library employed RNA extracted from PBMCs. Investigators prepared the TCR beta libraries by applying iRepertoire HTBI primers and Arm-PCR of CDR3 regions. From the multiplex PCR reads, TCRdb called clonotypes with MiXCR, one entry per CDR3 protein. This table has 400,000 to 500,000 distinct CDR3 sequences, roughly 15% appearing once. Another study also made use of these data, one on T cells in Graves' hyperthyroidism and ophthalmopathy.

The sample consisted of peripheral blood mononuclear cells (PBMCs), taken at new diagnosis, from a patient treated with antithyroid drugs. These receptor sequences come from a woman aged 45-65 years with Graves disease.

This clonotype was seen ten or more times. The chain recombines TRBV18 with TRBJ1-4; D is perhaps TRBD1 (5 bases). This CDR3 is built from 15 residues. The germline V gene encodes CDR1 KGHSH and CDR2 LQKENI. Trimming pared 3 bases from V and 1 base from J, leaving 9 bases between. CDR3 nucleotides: TGTGCCAGCTCACCTCAGACAGAAACTAATGAAAAACTGTTTTTT. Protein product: CASSPQTETNEKLFF.

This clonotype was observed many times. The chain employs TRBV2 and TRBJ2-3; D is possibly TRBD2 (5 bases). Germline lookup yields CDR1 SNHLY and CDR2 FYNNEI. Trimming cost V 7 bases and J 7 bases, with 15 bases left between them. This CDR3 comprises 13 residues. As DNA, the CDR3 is TGTGCCAGCACATGGGAAGCGGAGAATACGCAGTATTTT. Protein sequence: CASTWEAENTQYF.

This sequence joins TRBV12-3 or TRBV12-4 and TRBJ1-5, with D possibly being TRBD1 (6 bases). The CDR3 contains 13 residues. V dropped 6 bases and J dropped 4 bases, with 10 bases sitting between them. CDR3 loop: CASSRTENQPQHF. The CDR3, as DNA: TGTGCCAGCAGCCGGACAGAAAATCAGCCCCAGCATTTT.

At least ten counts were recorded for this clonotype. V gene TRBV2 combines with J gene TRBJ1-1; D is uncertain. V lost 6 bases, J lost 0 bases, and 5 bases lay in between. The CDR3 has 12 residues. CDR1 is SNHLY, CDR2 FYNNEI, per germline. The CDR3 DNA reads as TGTGCCAGCAGGCCCTTGAACACTGAAGCTTTCTTT. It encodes CASRPLNTEAFF.

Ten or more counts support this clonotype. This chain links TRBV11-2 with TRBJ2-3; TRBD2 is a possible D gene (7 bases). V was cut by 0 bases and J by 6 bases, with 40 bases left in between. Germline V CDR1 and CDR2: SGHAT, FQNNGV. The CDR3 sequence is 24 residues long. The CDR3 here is CASSLDPASTGWWISGFSGDTQYF. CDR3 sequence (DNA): TGTGCCAGCAGCTTAGACCCCGCAAGCACAGGGTGGTGGATTAGCGGGTTCTCAGGGGATACGCAGTATTTT.

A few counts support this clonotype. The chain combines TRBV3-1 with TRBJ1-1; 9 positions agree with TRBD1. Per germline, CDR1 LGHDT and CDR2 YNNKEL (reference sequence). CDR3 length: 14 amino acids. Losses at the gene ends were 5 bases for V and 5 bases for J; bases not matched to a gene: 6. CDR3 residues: CASSYGTGKTEAFF. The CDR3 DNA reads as TGTGCCAGCAGCTACGGGACAGGGAAAACTGAAGCTTTCTTT.

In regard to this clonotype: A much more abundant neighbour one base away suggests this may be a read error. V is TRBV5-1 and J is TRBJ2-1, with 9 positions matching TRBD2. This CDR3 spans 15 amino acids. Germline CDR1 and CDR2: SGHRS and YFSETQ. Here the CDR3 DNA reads TGCGCCAGCAGCAACCTAGCGGGAACCTACAATGAGCTGTTCTTC. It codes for CASSNLAGTYNELFF.

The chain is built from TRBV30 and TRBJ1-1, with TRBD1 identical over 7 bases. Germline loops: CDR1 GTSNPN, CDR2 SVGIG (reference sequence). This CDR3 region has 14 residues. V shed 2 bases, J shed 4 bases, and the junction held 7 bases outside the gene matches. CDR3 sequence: CAWSIGQGGTEAFF. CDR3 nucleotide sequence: TGTGCCTGGAGTATCGGTCAGGGGGGCACTGAAGCTTTCTTT.

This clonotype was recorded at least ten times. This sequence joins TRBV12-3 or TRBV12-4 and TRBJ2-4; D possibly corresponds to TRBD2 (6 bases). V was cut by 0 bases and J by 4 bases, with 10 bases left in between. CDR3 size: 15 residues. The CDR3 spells CASSLAGGRKNIQYF. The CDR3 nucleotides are TGTGCCAGCAGTTTAGCCGGGGGTCGGAAAAACATTCAGTACTTC.

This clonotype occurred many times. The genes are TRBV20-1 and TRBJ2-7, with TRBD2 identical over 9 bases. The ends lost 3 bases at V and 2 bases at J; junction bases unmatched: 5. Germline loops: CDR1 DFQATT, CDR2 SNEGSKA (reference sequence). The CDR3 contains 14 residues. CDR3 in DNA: TGCAGTGCTAGTTGGGCGGGAGGGACCTACGAGCAGTACTTC. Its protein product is CSASWAGGTYEQYF.

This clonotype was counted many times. The CDR3 region is CASSQDWGWRDPSYNEQFF. CDR3 nucleotide sequence: TGTGCCAGCAGCCAAGATTGGGGTTGGCGGGACCCGTCCTACAATGAGCAGTTCTTC. V gene TRBV3-1 combines with J gene TRBJ2-1, with a possible D match to TRBD2 (6 bases). The CDR3 has 19 amino acids. V was shortened by 0 bases and J by 1 base, with 19 bases between the two germline ends. CDR1 and CDR2 from the germline V gene are LGHDT and YNNKEL (reference sequence).

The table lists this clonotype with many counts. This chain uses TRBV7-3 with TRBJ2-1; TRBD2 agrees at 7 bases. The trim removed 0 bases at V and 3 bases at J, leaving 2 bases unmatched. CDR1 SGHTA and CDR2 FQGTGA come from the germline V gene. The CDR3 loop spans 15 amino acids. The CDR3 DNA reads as TGTGCCAGCAGCTTAACGGCTAGCGGCTACAATGAGCAGTTCTTC. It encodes CASSLTASGYNEQFF.

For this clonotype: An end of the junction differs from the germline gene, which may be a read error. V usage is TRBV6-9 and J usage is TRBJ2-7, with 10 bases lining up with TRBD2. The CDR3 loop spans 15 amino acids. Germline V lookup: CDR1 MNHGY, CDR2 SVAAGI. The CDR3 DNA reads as TGTGCCAGCAGTTACTCTGCGACTAGCGGGTACGAGCAGTGCTTC. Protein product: CASSYSATSGYEQCF.

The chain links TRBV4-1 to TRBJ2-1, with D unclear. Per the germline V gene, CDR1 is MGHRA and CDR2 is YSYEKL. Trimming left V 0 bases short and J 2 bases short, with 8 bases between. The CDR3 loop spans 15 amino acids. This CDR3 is CASSQDGRPYNEQFF. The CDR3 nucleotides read TGCGCCAGCAGCCAAGACGGTAGGCCCTACAATGAGCAGTTCTTC.

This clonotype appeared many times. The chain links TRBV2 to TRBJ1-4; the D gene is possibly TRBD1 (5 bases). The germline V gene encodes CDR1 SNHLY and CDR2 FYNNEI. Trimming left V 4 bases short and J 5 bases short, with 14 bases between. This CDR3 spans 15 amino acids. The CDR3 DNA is TGTGCCAGCAGTGGCTCAGGGCTTCCGAATGAAAAACTGTTTTTT. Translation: CASSGSGLPNEKLFF. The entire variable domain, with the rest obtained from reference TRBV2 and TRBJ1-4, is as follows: EPEVTQTPSHQVTQMGQEVILRCVPISNHLYFYWYRQILGQKVEFLVSFYNNEISEKSEIFDDQFSVERPDGSNFTLKIRSTKLEDSAMYFCASSGSGLPNEKLFFGSGTQLSVL.

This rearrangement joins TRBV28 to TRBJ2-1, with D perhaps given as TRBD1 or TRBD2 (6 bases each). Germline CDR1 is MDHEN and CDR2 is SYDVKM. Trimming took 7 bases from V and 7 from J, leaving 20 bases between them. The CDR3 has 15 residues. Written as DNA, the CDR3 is TGTGCCAGCACCCCCGGAGGGGGGCAGGTTAATGAGCAGTTCTTC. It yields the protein CASTPGGGQVNEQFF.

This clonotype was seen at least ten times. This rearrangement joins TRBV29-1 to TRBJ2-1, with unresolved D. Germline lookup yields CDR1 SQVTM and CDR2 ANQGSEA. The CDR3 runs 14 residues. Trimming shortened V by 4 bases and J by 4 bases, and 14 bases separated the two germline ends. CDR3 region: CSVAASESYNEQFF. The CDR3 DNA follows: TGCAGCGTTGCGGCGTCAGAATCTTACAATGAGCAGTTCTTC.

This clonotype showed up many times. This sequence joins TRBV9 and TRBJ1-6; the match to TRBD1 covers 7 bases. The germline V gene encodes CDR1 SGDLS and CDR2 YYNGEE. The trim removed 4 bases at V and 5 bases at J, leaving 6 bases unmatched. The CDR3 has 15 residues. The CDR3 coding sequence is TGTGCCAGCAGCTCACGGGACAGACATAATTCACCCCTCCACTTT. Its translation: CASSSRDRHNSPLHF.

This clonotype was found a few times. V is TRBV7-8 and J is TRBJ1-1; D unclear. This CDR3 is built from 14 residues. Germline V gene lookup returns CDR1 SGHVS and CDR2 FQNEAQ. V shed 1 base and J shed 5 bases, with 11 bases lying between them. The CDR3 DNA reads TGTGCCAGCAGCTTAGTCGGGTATGGTACTGAAGCTTTCTTT. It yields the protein CASSLVGYGTEAFF.

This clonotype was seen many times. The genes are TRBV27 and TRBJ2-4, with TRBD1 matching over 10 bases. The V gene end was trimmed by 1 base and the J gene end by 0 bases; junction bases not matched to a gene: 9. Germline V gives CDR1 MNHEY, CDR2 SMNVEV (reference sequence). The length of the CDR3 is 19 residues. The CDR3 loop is CASSLWAGTGAIAKNIQYF. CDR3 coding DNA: TGTGCCAGCAGTTTATGGGCCGGGACAGGGGCGATAGCCAAAAACATTCAGTACTTC.

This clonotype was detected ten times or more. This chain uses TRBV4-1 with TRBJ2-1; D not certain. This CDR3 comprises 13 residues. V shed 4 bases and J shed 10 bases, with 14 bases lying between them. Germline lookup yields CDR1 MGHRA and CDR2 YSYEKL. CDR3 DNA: TGCGCCAGCAGCCCCCAGGACCTCGGCGAGCAGTTCTTC. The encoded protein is CASSPQDLGEQFF.

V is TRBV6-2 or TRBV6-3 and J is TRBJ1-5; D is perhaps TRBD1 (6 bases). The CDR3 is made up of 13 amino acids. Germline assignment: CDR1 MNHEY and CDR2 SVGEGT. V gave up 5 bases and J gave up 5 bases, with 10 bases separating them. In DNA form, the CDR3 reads TGTGCCAGCAGTGTCAGGGGAGATCAGCCCCAGCATTTT. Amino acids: CASSVRGDQPQHF.

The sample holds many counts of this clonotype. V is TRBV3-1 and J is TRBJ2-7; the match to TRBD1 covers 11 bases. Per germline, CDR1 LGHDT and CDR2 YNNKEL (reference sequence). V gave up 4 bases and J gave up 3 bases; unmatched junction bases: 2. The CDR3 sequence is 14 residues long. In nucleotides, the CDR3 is TGTGCCAGCAGCCTGGGACAGGGGGACTACGAGCAGTACTTC. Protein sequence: CASSLGQGDYEQYF.

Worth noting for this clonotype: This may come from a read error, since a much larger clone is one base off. The CDR3 DNA reads as TGTGCCGGCAGTCCCGGGACTAGGGACACCGGGGAGCTGTTTTTT. Residues: CAGSPGTRDTGELFF. The V gene is TRBV6-1, the J gene TRBJ2-2, with 8 bases lining up with TRBD2. From germline, CDR1 is MNHNS and CDR2 SASEGT. The CDR3 consists of 15 residues.

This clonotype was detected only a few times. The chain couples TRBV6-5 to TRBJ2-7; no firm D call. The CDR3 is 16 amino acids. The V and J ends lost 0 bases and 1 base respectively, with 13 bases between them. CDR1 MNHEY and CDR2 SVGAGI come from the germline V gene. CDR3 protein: CASSYSIGFGSYEQYF. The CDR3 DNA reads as TGTGCCAGCAGTTACTCGATAGGTTTTGGTTCCTACGAGCAGTACTTC.

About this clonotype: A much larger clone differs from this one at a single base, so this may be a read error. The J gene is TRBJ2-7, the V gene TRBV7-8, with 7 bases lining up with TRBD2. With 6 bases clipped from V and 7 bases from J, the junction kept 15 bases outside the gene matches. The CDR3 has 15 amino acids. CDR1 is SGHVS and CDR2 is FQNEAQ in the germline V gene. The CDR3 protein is CASSSSGNSYNEQYF. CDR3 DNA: TGTGCCAGCAGTTCTAGCGGCAACTCCTACAATGAGCAGTACTTC.

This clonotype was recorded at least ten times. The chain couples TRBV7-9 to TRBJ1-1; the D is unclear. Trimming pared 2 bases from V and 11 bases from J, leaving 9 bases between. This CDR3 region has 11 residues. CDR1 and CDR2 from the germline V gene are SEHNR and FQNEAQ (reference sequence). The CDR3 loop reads CASSLMTGAFF. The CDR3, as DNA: TGTGCCAGCAGCTTAATGACGGGGGCTTTCTTT.

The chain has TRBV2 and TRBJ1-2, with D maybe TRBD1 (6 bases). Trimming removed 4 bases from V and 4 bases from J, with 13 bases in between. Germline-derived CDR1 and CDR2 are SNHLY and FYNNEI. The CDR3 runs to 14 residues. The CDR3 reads CASSAGGSPYGYTF. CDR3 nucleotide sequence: TGTGCCAGCAGTGCTGGGGGCTCACCCTATGGCTACACCTTC.

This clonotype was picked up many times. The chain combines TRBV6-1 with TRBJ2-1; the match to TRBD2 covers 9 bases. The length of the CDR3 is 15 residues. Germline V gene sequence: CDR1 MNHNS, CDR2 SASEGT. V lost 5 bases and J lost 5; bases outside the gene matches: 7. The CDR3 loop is CASSPIAGENNEQFF. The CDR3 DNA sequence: TGTGCCAGCAGTCCAATAGCGGGAGAAAACAATGAGCAGTTCTTC.

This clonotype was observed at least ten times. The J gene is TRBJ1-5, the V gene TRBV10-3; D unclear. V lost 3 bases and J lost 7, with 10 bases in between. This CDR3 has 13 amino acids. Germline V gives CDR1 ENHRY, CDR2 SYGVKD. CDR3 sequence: CAISEQSPQPQHF. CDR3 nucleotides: TGTGCCATCAGTGAACAGTCGCCGCAGCCCCAGCATTTT.

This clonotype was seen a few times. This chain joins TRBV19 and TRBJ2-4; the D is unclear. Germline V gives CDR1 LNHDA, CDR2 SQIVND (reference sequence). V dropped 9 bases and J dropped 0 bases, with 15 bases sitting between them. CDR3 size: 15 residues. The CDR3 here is CASSLRSVAKNIQYF. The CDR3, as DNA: TGTGCCAGCAGCCTTAGGAGTGTAGCCAAAAACATTCAGTACTTC. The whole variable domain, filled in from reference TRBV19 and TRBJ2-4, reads DGGITQSPKYLFRKEGQNVTLSCEQNLNHDAMYWYRQDPGQGLRLIYYSQIVNDFQKGDIAEGYSVSREKKESFPLTVTSAQKNPTAFYLCASSLRSVAKNIQYFGAGTRLSVL.